What follows is one T cell receptor beta chain and its context. No quality values exist for individual bases; no much larger clone is one base distant. The library was made by the immunoSEQ multiplex PCR assay. In most patients, genomic DNA was isolated using the Qiagen DNeasy Blood and Tissue Kit and sent frozen to Adaptive Biotechnologies for TCR sequencing. For most patients, high-throughput TCR-beta CDR3 sequencing of genomic DNA was performed by Adaptive Biotechnologies. In the original analysis: TCR sequencing data for roughly 17 patients were retrieved from Adaptive's ImmunoSEQ software; a few other patients were processed with MiXCR and VDJtools. To correct CD4 versus CD8 sorting errors, sequences present in both subsets at a frequency ratio below 5:1 were removed. CDR3 nucleotide sequences shared between donor and recipient were removed because their origin could not be assigned. To be classed as alloreactive, a clone needed at least 2-fold expansion over unstimulated cells and a minimum CFSE-low frequency of 0.002% (template counts) or 0.001% (read counts). Clones detected in sequenced pre-transplant spleen, lymph node, or MLR CFSE-low populations of the donor or recipient were defined as mappable. The cumulative frequency of alloreactive clones was calculated as a percentage of all sequences, weighted by copy number. TCRdb obtained this table from immuneACCESS and retained in-frame rearrangements with V and J assigned. These tables miss some clones; where compared with another copy, unresolved V genes account for less than half of the shortfall, and the remainder is unexplained. V, J and clone size were drawn from that table, and D and trimming were deduced from the DNA. This sample has under 15,000 clones in its table, and more than 25% of those were observed once. The ten largest clones capture approximately 2.4% of the sample.

This record belongs to a study of graft-versus-host responses after intestinal transplantation (dated by TCRdb to about 2021). About the study as a whole: Multivisceral, liver-intestinal, or isolated intestinal transplants were received by the recipients. Every recipient was given anti-thymocyte globulin induction, then maintenance tacrolimus and steroids for 2 to 3 years. Graft-versus-host and host-versus-graft alloreactive T cell clones were tracked in the graft, circulation and bone marrow after intestinal transplantation using bulk TCR-beta CDR3 sequencing. To identify alloreactive clones, pre-transplant mixed lymphocyte reaction products were sequenced and then compared with unstimulated pre-transplant donor and recipient T cells. The cohort enrolled under 25 intestinal transplant recipients including one retransplant, and a few patients lacking pretransplant specimens were excluded. Donor T cell macrochimerism was defined as a peak of at least 4% donor T cells among recipient peripheral blood mononuclear cells. Samples from a few later patients were sequenced in-house on an Illumina MiSeq with MiXCR processing rather than by the commercial service. The research as a whole found: GvH clones turned up in recipient bone marrow, with some appearing earlier in ileal mucosa or blood, a pattern consistent with an intestinal mucosal origin. Conclusions were limited by the relatively low number and heterogeneity of intestinal transplant patients. High GvH to HvG T cell clonal ratios were observed in the allografts of patients with donor T cell macrochimerism. Early after transplant, declines in HvG clones were associated with peak levels of circulating GvH clones.

The time point label on this specimen signifies: cells obtained before transplantation from donor or recipient. In the mixed lymphocyte reactions, around 200,000 CFSE-labeled pre-transplant responders were plated with around 200,000 irradiated violet-dye-labeled stimulators and cultured for 6 days. Proliferating CD3+CD4+CFSE-low and CD3+CD8+CFSE-low responder cells were FACS-sorted on a BD Influx sorter after the mixed lymphocyte reaction. Reading the germline V gene (reference sequence) gives CDR1 MNHEY and CDR2 SMNVEV. The CDR3 goes from the cysteine to the phenylalanine over 15 residues. Only the CDR3 DNA is retained, 45 bases long and in frame from the first base.

The V gene is TRBV27 and the J gene is TRBJ2-5, and 13 junctional nucleotides match TRBD2. The closer fit of TRBJ2-7 to the DNA end suggests the J call may be wrong. The source material was alloreactive CD8+ T cells from a mixed lymphocyte reaction culture, sampled before intestinal transplant. The sample's cell subset or site label, decoded: CFSE-low proliferating T cells sorted from approximately six-day pre-transplant mixed lymphocyte reaction (GvH or HvG direction). This TCR came from a human patient who received an intestinal transplant. For the CDR3, the sequence is CASSLGTSGAYEQYF. The bases are TGTGCCAGCAGTTTGGGGACTAGCGGGGCCTACGAGCAGTACTTC.